A single sample gave rise to the 22 T cell receptor beta chains below, sequenced in a study of blood T cell repertoires in COVID-19. Using immunoSEQ multiplex PCR, the repertoire was profiled, and TCRdb retains in-frame clones only, with some absent. The sample consists of about 80,000 clones, approximately 88% of them appearing once. The sample taken for sequencing was peripheral blood. The source is a woman aged 80 or over with acute or convalescent COVID-19.

V is TRBV19 and J is TRBJ2-2, with D possibly TRBD1 on 5 matching bases. The CDR3 runs to 14 residues. V was shortened by 10 bases and J by 2 bases, with 14 bases between the two germline ends. The germline V gene encodes CDR1 LNHDA and CDR2 SQIVND (reference sequence). The CDR3 is CATQLGANTGELFF. The CDR3 bases are TGTGCCACCCAGTTAGGGGCCAACACCGGGGAGCTGTTTTTT. Drawing the rest from reference TRBV19 and TRBJ2-2, the complete variable domain is DGGITQSPKYLFRKEGQNVTLSCEQNLNHDAMYWYRQDPGQGLRLIYYSQIVNDFQKGDIAEGYSVSREKKESFPLTVTSAQKNPTAFYLCATQLGANTGELFFGEGSRLTVL.

The chain recombines TRBV27 with TRBJ2-7, with D possibly TRBD1 on 6 matching bases. V was clipped by 0 bases and J by 5 bases, with 11 bases between them. There are 14 residues in the CDR3. Germline CDR1 MNHEY, CDR2 SMNVEV (reference sequence). The CDR3 bases are TGTGCCAGCAGTTTATCGACAGGTCGCGACGAGCAGTACTTC. Protein: CASSLSTGRDEQYF.

As DNA, the CDR3 is TGTGCCGGGTCCGGGACAGGGGAAGGCTACACCTTC. Protein: CAGSGTGEGYTF. The V and J genes are TRBV30 and TRBJ1-2; TRBD1 matches at 10 bases. Germline V gene data show CDR1 as GTSNPN and CDR2 as SVGIG (reference sequence). After removal of 8 bases from V and 8 bases from J, the junction contained 8 bases not matched to a gene. The CDR3 runs 12 residues. The variable domain in full, completed from reference TRBV30 and TRBJ1-2, reads SQTIHQWPATLVQPVGSPLSLECTVEGTSNPNLYWYRQAAGRGLQLLFYSVGIGQISSEVPQNLSASRPQDRQFILSSKKLLLSDSGFYLCAGSGTGEGYTFGSGTRLTVV.

The genes are TRBV19 and TRBJ2-3; D is unresolved. V shed 7 bases and J shed 0 bases, with 8 bases lying between them. Per the germline V gene, CDR1 is LNHDA and CDR2 is SQIVND (reference sequence). The CDR3 has 13 residues. CDR3 loop: CASKETSTDTQYF. CDR3 DNA sequence: TGTGCCAGTAAGGAGACTAGCACAGATACGCAGTATTTT.

The chain joins TRBV19 to TRBJ1-5, with D maybe TRBD1 (5 bases). Germline V gives CDR1 LNHDA, CDR2 SQIVND (reference sequence). The CDR3 spans 15 residues. Trimming shortened V by 6 bases and J by 0 bases, and 12 bases separated the two germline ends. CDR3 sequence (DNA): TGTGCCAGTAGAGCCGGACACTTTAGCAATCAGCCCCAGCATTTT. Protein product: CASRAGHFSNQPQHF.

The chain couples TRBV19 to TRBJ1-1; 8 nucleotides line up with TRBD1. The CDR3 runs to 17 residues. After removal of 7 bases from V and 4 bases from J, the junction contained 17 bases not matched to a gene. Germline V lookup: CDR1 LNHDA, CDR2 SQIVND (reference sequence). The CDR3 DNA reads as TGTGCCAGTACCAGGACAGGGCGGTCGAGAGTTGGCACTGAAGCTTTCTTT. Translation: CASTRTGRSRVGTEAFF.

The chain has TRBV15 and TRBJ2-3; 10 bases are a match to TRBD1. The CDR3 is made up of 16 amino acids. The V segment lost 3 bases and the J segment 4 bases; nucleotides outside the gene matches: 7. Germline CDR1 LNHNV, CDR2 YYDKDF (reference sequence). The CDR3 nucleotides are TGTGCCACCAGCAGGCCGGGACAGGGGTTAGCAGATACGCAGTATTTT. Amino acids: CATSRPGQGLADTQYF.

The rearrangement uses TRBV5-4 and TRBJ1-2; 8 nucleotides line up with TRBD1. With 4 bases clipped from V and 5 bases from J, the junction kept 10 bases outside the gene matches. The CDR3 has 15 residues. Per the germline V gene, CDR1 is SGHNT and CDR2 is YYREEE (reference sequence). DNA for the CDR3: TGTGCCAGCAGCAACATATTACGGGACAGGTATGGCTACACCTTC. Translating it yields CASSNILRDRYGYTF.

V gene TRBV9 combines with J gene TRBJ1-2, with 8 bases fitting TRBD1. This CDR3 region has 13 residues. Germline V gene lookup returns CDR1 SGDLS and CDR2 YYNGEE. With V trimmed by 1 base and J by 8 bases, 4 bases remained unmatched. The CDR3 loop is CASSVRTGRGYTF. The CDR3 DNA sequence: TGTGCCAGCAGCGTAAGGACAGGGAGAGGCTACACCTTC.

This CDR3 reads CASSARLAGGLEQFF. Written as DNA, the CDR3 is TGTGCCAGCAGCGCCAGACTAGCGGGAGGGCTTGAGCAGTTCTTC. The chain combines TRBV11-2 with TRBJ2-1; 14 bases fit TRBD2. The J segment lost 9 bases and the V segment lost 5 bases, leaving 6 bases of the junction unmatched. Germline assignment: CDR1 SGHAT and CDR2 FQNNGV. The CDR3 totals 15 residues.

The chain recombines TRBV18 with TRBJ2-7; D is unresolved. V was clipped by 5 bases and J by 2 bases, with 13 bases between them. Looked up from germline, CDR1 is KGHSH and CDR2 is LQKENI. The CDR3 is 14 amino acids. The CDR3 protein is CASSREAVTYEQYF. As DNA, the CDR3 is TGTGCCAGCTCAAGAGAGGCAGTAACCTACGAGCAGTACTTC.

The chain joins TRBV4-2 to TRBJ2-1; D ambiguous. The V gene's germline CDR1 is LGHNA and CDR2 YNFKEQ. The V end was cut by 0 bases, the J end by 1 base, with 7 bases between. This CDR3 has 15 amino acids. This chain's CDR3 is CASSQEPRSYNEQFF. The CDR3 DNA sequence: TGTGCCAGCAGCCAAGAACCCCGGTCCTACAATGAGCAGTTCTTC.

The chain links TRBV11-2 to TRBJ1-6; TRBD1 matches at 7 bases. The CDR3 runs 16 residues. Germline CDR1 and CDR2: SGHAT and FQNNGV. V was clipped by 3 bases and J by 7 bases; unmatched bases: 9. The CDR3 reads CASSFHSGQKNSPLHF. As DNA, the CDR3 is TGTGCCAGCAGCTTCCACTCGGGACAGAAGAATTCACCCCTCCACTTT. The variable domain in full, completed from reference TRBV11-2 and TRBJ1-6, reads EAGVAQSPRYKIIEKRQSVAFWCNPISGHATLYWYQQILGQGPKLLIQFQNNGVVDDSQLPKDRFSAERLKGVDSTLKIQPAKLEDSAVYLCASSFHSGQKNSPLHFGNGTRLTVT.

The DNA for the CDR3 is TGTGCCAGTTCTACTACAGGGACCCATGGCTACACCTTC. Amino acids: CASSTTGTHGYTF. V and J are TRBV6-4 and TRBJ1-2; TRBD1 might be the D (6 bases). The CDR3 sequence is 13 residues long. CDR1 and CDR2 (germline): MRHNA, SNTAGT. V was trimmed by 9 bases and J by 6 bases, leaving 17 bases between them.

The V gene is TRBV5-4, the J gene TRBJ2-1; TRBD2 agrees at 13 bases. The J segment lost 7 bases and the V segment lost 6 bases, leaving 10 bases of the junction unmatched. Looked up from germline, CDR1 is SGHNT and CDR2 is YYREEE (reference sequence). The length of the CDR3 is 16 residues. Here the CDR3 reads CASTPRGTSGKNEQFF. The DNA for the CDR3 is TGTGCCAGCACTCCACGGGGGACTAGCGGGAAAAATGAGCAGTTCTTC.

This chain joins TRBV11-2 and TRBJ1-6; no clear D. The CDR3 has 15 residues. CDR1 and CDR2 from the germline V gene are SGHAT and FQNNGV. V was cut by 5 bases and J by 0 bases, with 8 bases left in between. CDR3 coding DNA: TGTGCCAGCAGCCCAAAGAGCTCCTATAATTCACCCCTCCACTTT. Amino acids: CASSPKSSYNSPLHF. The full variable domain, with the rest looked up from reference TRBV11-2 and TRBJ1-6, is EAGVAQSPRYKIIEKRQSVAFWCNPISGHATLYWYQQILGQGPKLLIQFQNNGVVDDSQLPKDRFSAERLKGVDSTLKIQPAKLEDSAVYLCASSPKSSYNSPLHFGNGTRLTVT.

The chain has TRBV18 and TRBJ1-1; a weak D match, TRBD1 (6 bases). CDR1 is KGHSH and CDR2 is LQKENI in the germline V gene. V was clipped by 1 base and J by 3 bases, with 12 bases between them. This CDR3 comprises 15 residues. CDR3 protein: CASSPLRGADTEAFF. The CDR3 DNA sequence: TGTGCCAGCTCACCACTCCGGGGGGCAGACACTGAAGCTTTCTTT.

J is TRBJ2-5 and V is TRBV20-1; D call uncertain. The CDR3 is made up of 13 amino acids. Trimming removed 3 bases from V and 2 bases from J, with 10 bases in between. From germline, CDR1 is DFQATT and CDR2 SNEGSKA (reference sequence). The CDR3 DNA follows: TGCAGTGCTAGTGGTACCAGTCAAGAGACCCAGTACTTC. This sequence encodes CSASGTSQETQYF.

The chain couples TRBV6-1 to TRBJ1-2; 9 bases line up with TRBD1. V lost 1 base and J lost 4; bases outside the gene matches: 10. This CDR3 is 17 amino acids long. Germline V gives CDR1 MNHNS, CDR2 SASEGT. In DNA, the CDR3 is TGTGCCAGCAGTGAAGGGTGGCGGGACAGGGCCGCCTATGGCTACACCTTC. This sequence encodes CASSEGWRDRAAYGYTF.

CDR3 nucleotides: TGTGCCAGCAGCTTATCCCCAGGACAGAGGATCTACGAGCAGTACTTC. It specifies CASSLSPGQRIYEQYF. The gene calls are TRBV13 and TRBJ2-7; tentative D call: TRBD1 (6 bases). Per germline, CDR1 PRHDT and CDR2 FYEKMQ (reference sequence). Deletions cut 2 bases from V and 3 bases from J, with 17 bases between. This CDR3 comprises 16 residues.

The chain employs TRBV7-8 and TRBJ1-4, with 7 bases aligning to TRBD1. Germline V lookup: CDR1 SGHVS, CDR2 FQNEAQ. V trimming: 5 bases; J trimming: 6 bases; junction bases outside the gene matches: 6. This CDR3 has 14 residues. The CDR3 loop reads CASSLDREYEKLFF. In nucleotides, the CDR3 is TGTGCCAGCAGCCTAGACAGGGAGTATGAAAAACTGTTTTTT.

The chain employs TRBV12-5 and TRBJ2-3; D might be TRBD1 (5 bases). This CDR3 spans 14 amino acids. Deletions cut 5 bases from V and 2 bases from J, with 11 bases between. Germline CDR1 is LGHNT and CDR2 is FRNRAP. CDR3 amino acids: CASGPGSITDTQYF. The CDR3 DNA follows: TGTGCTAGTGGTCCAGGGTCCATCACAGATACGCAGTATTTT.